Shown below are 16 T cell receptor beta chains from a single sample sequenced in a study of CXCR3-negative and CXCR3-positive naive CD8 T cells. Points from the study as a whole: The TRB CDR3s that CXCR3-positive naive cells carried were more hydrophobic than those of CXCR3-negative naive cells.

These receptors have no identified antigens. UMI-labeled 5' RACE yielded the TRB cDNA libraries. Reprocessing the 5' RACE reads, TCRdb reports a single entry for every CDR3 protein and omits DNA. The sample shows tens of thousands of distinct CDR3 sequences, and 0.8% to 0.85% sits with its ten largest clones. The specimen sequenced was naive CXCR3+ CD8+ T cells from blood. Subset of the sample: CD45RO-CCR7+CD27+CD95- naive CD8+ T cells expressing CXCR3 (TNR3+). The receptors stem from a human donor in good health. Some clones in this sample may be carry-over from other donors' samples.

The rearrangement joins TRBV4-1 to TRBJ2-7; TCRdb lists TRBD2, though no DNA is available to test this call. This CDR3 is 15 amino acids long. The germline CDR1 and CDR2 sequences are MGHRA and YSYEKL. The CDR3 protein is CASSRLAGAIYEQYF.

The CDR3 region is CASTTGDEQFF. The chain uses TRBV28 and TRBJ2-1; lacking DNA, the TRBD1 call made by TCRdb goes unchecked. The CDR3 has 11 residues. In germline, CDR1 is MDHEN, CDR2 SYDVKM.

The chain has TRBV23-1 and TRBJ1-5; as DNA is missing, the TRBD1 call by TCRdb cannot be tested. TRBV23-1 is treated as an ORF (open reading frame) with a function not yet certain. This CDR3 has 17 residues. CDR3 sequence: CASSQGGWQGAVQPQHF.

This chain's CDR3 is CASGPRDRYEQYF. The chain combines TRBV28 with TRBJ2-7; TCRdb calls TRBD1, which cannot be checked without DNA. Germline V gene data show CDR1 as MDHEN and CDR2 as SYDVKM. The CDR3 loop spans 13 amino acids.

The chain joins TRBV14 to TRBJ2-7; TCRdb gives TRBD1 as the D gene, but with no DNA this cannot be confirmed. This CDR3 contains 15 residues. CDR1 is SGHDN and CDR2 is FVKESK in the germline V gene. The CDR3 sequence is CASSQEGTLSYEQYF.

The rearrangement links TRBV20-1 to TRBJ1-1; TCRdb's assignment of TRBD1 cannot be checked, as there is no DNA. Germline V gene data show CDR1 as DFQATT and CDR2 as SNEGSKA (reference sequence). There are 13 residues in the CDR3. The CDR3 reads CSARDREHTEAFF.

Here the CDR3 reads CASSPVREGEQFF. The rearrangement joins TRBV28 to TRBJ2-1; the TRBD2 assignment by TCRdb is unverifiable without DNA. The length of the CDR3 is 13 residues. The V gene's germline CDR1 is MDHEN and CDR2 SYDVKM.

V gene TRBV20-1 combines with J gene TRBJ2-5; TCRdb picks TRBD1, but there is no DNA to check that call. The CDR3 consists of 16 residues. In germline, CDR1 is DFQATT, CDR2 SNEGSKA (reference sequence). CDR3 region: CSARGGEGSSQETQYF.

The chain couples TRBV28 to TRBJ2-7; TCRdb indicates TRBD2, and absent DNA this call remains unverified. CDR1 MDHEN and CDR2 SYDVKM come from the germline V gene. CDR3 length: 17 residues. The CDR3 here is CASSIPWDYQSPYEQYF.

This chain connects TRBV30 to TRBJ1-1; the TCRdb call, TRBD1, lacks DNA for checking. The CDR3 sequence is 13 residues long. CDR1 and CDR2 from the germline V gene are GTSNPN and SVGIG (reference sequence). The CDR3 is CAGTDNEGTEAFF.

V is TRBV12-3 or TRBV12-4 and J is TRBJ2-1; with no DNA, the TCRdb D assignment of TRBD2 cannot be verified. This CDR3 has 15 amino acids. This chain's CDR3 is CASNWGAGENNEQFF.

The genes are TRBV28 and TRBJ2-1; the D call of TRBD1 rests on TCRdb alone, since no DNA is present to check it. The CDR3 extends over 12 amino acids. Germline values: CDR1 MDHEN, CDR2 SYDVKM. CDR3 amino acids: CASRTPPHEQFF.

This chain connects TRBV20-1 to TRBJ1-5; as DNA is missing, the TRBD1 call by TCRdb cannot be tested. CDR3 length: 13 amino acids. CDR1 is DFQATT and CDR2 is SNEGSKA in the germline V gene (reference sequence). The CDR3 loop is CSAPGASNQPQHF.

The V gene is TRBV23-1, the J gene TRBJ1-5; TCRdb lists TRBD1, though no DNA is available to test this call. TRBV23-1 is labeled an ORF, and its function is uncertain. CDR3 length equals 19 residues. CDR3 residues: CASSPEQTSRVYSNQPQHF.

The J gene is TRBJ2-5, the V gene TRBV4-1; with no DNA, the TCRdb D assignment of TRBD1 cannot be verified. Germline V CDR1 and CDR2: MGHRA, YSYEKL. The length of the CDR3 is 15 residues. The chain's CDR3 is CASSQVKGGPRTQYF.

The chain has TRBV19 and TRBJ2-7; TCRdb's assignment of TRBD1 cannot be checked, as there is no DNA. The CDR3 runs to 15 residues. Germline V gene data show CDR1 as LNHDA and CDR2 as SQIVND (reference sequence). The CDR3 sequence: CASSPRDRDTYEQYF.